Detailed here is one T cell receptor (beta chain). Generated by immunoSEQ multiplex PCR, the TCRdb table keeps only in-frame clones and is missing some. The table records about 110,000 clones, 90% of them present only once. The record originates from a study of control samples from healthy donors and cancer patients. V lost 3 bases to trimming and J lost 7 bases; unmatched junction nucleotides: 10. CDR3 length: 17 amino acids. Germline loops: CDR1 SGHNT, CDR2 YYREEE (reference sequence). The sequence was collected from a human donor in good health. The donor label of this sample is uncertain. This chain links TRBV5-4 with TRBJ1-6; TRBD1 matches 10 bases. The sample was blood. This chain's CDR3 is CASSSILGTGVNSPLHF. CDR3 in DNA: TGTGCCAGCAGCTCGATATTGGGGACAGGGGTGAATTCACCCCTCCACTTT.